Sequencing of this T cell receptor beta chain was carried out in a study of cytomegalovirus exposure and HLA in healthy donors (dated by TCRdb to the late 2010s). About the full investigation: An earlier analysis of some 600 of the donors reported 250 to 300 Gb of sequence data and 90 million to 120 million unique TCR beta sequences obtained from about 179 million T cells. A later analysis re-examined previously published TCR beta repertoires from several hundred donors and added high-resolution HLA genotyping to investigate patterns of TCR occurrence. The genetic ancestry cluster associated with self-reported Caucasian donors included approximately 85% of the roughly 380 genotyped donors. Using immunosequencing, the study profiled T cell repertoires from fewer than 700 subjects and related those repertoires to cytomegalovirus serostatus. A later genetic analysis took genome-wide SNP genotypes for about three fifths of the 666 donors and used that subset as a discovery cohort. Five DR-DQ haplotypes were handled as single units for association and clustering, since linkage in the cohort was strong. The study combined high-throughput TCR immunosequencing, statistical association of individual TCRs with disease status, and machine learning to predict cytomegalovirus infection status. Among around 400 genotyped donors of the cohort, an average of around 220,000 unique TCR beta nucleotide sequences was sequenced per donor, of which about 19% were non-productive. Every discovery cohort repertoire had been produced on one sequencing platform. An early release that covered some 630 HLA-typed donors contained approximately 300 gigabases of sequencing data and about 84 million unique TCR sequences. Rather than drawing on any new phenotypic data, the later analysis identified candidate immune exposures from TCR beta sequences and the way those sequences occurred across donors. A separate validation cohort of more than 100 different subjects was used in addition to the approximately 640-subject first cohort. An earlier analysis of 587 of the donors applied high-throughput TCR beta sequencing to assess whether each TCR beta V gene segment acted as functional or pseudogenic. The study aimed to test whether cataloging public T cell receptors could reveal signatures of past pathogen exposure. Donor age, sex, ethnicity and CMV serostatus were compiled alongside the repertoire data. The number of typed donors differed by locus: roughly 629-640 for A, B, C, DRB1 and DQB1; 500 to 550 for DQA1; 606 for DPA1; and 450 to 480 for DPB1. HLA typing included class I and class II loci at four-digit resolution. The investigation overall reported the following: A further reported finding was that TCR beta sequences accurately predicted the HLA-A and HLA-B alleles for most subjects in the first cohort. A later genetic analysis reported fewer N-insertions in productive TCRs among donors in an Asian-associated ancestry cluster than the approximately 670-donor mean. In vitro tests confirmed that a few of the cytomegalovirus-associated TCR beta chains recognize cytomegalovirus antigens. In a later analysis, most CMV-associated TCR beta chains were found to appear HLA-restricted, with HLA associations seemingly driven largely by CMV exposure. An association between a missense DCLRE1C variant and V-gene and J-gene trimming of TCR beta chains was found in a later genetic analysis and replicated in an independent cohort. A group of highly shared sequence variants was considered likely to be a technical artifact of the sequencing pipeline. Specific HLA alleles were associated with 15,000 to 20,000 TCR beta sequences at a false discovery rate of 0.05 in a later analysis. Most TCR sequences were seen in very few donors, while some public TCRs were found in many individuals. It was suggested by the authors that the approach could potentially be generalized to other disease states and immunological phenotypes. Correlated functional status among segregating V segments might reflect linkage disequilibrium, but an unknown experimental factor could not be ruled out. A later analysis reported that several top co-occurrence clusters appeared linked to parvovirus B19, influenza, CMV and Epstein-Barr virus. The study gave a list of under 200 TCR beta chains associated with cytomegalovirus. Broadly in line with IMGT annotations, most TCR beta V segments showed up in productive rearrangements about 87% or about 30% of the time in an earlier analysis of some 590 of the donors. In this cohort, only TCR beta chains were sequenced, and detectable features were limited by the absence of alpha or paired-chain data. Because HLA typing was unavailable for some donors at each locus, only the typed subset was used in association tests. Some IMGT-functional V segments, including TRBV6-2 and TRBV6-3, could not be told apart with the 87-base-pair reads, so those segments were excluded. When HLA alleles, especially DR and DQ, strongly co-occurred, attributing TCR associations to individual alleles was difficult. Sequencing depth was assumed to be roughly uniform across donors in the presence/absence analyses, though that assumption may not hold. Roughly 17 rarely observed V segments, including chromosome 9 orphons, were excluded from the earlier analysis of several hundred of the donors because counts were too low. The only immune exposure information available for the cohort was CMV serostatus. In a later analysis, HLA-associated TCR beta chains were found to be more clonally expanded and to have lower generation probabilities than equally common non-associated chains. The classifier was reported to diagnose cytomegalovirus status with high specificity and sensitivity in both the original and validation cohorts. A later analysis found that TCR association rates varied across HLA loci, with DRB1 alleles showing the most associated TCRs and HLA-C alleles the fewest.

From the germline V gene, CDR1 is SGHVS and CDR2 is FNYEAQ. The CDR3 sequence holds 16 residues, the cysteine and phenylalanine included. Kept here is only the CDR3 DNA, which spans 48 bases and is read in frame from base 1. Trimming takes 5 bases off V and 0 bases off J; junction bases not matched to a gene: 6. Library construction relied on the immunoSEQ multiplex PCR assay. For the multiplex PCR, a mixture combining 60 forward primers for TCR Vbeta segments and 13 reverse primers for TCR Jbeta segments was used. A multiplex PCR assay on genomic DNA amplified the CDR3 region of rearranged TCR beta genes. The amplified TCR beta libraries were sequenced on the Illumina HiSeq System as 87-base-pair reads. The authors processed their data as follows. A later analysis tallied roughly 78 million unique TCR beta chains across the 700 or so repertoires, and around 9.9 million of those chains were shared by two or more donors. Raw reads were error-corrected and collapsed into unique sequences with a nearest-neighbor algorithm that merged closely related sequences to remove PCR and sequencing errors. Alignment of CDR3 sequences to IMGT reference sequences was used to assign V, D and J gene segments. For a sequence to be retained, a match of at least six nucleotides to both a V gene segment and a J gene segment was required. Rearrangements were called productive when the CDR3 lacked stop codons and stayed in frame with V and J; all others were non-productive. Following IMGT convention, CDR3 was defined as the stretch from the second conserved V-encoded cysteine to the conserved J-encoded phenylalanine. The earlier analysis of some 580 of the donors excluded any sequence lacking an unambiguous match to a single V gene segment. An earlier analysis of a few hundred of the donors called V segments functional above 56.7% productive rearrangements and segregating when the between-donor standard deviation exceeded 5%. A statistical classification framework was built to diagnose cytomegalovirus status from the catalog of TCR beta chain sequences. In a later analysis, TCR nucleotide sequences were compared against IMGT/GENE-DB human TR gene sequences so that V and J genes could be assigned. A later analysis assigned CDR3 sequences and most-parsimonious VDJ recombination scenarios with the TCRdist pipeline. In a later analysis, every TCR beta chain was defined by the combination of its CDR3 amino acid sequence and its V-gene family, and reads without a unique V-gene family were dropped. In a later analysis, 500 to 650 highly shared, low-generation-probability nucleotide sequences were removed to address suspected cross-contamination and a sequencing artifact. A later analysis calculated a clonal expansion index for each public chain from normalized within-repertoire ranks of inferred template counts. In a later analysis, generation probabilities were computed using a VDJ recombination model fitted to out-of-frame rearrangements, and the results were checked against IGoR. A later analysis scored TCR-TCR, TCR-HLA and TCR-CMV co-occurrence with hypergeometric tests, applying a repertoire-size bias correction to TCR pairs. False discovery rates were estimated in a later analysis by permuting HLA or CMV assignments 20 times. In a later analysis, co-occurring TCRs were grouped using DBSCAN, and TCRdist sequence similarity was added for clustering within HLA-allele-positive subsets. Repertoires with fewer than 30,000 or more than 120,000 public chains were left out of co-occurrence clustering, as were a few repertoires with anomalous nucleotide sharing. TCRdb obtained this table from immuneACCESS and retained in-frame rearrangements with V and J assigned. These tables miss some clones; where compared with another copy, unresolved V genes account for less than half of the shortfall, and the remainder is unexplained. That table supplies the V and J calls and clone size; D and trimming were determined from the DNA. This sample is represented by about 230,000 clones; roughly 78% of them were singletons. The top ten clones comprise about 0.45% of the sample.

In total, approximately 700 healthy bone marrow donors made up the cohort. At the time of sampling, every cohort member was nominally healthy, though immune exposures that went unrecorded were likely present. The donor tested CMV seronegative, placing the donor among the 300 to 450 seronegative members of the cohort. Every donor gave a peripheral blood sample, and the peripheral blood mononuclear cells from that sample were used for TCR beta sequencing. Genomic DNA was extracted from the blood cell samples with the Qiagen DNeasy Blood Extraction Kit. Remarks on this clone: Its antigen remains undetermined. Base-call qualities are not available, and no considerably larger clone is one nucleotide away.

The chain is made from TRBV7-6 and TRBJ2-1; the central 8 bases match TRBD1. The sample taken for sequencing was PBMCs. The sequence came from a boy aged 10-17 years in good health and CMV-seronegative. The CDR3 reads as follows: CASSPRTGSSYNEQFF. The nucleotides are TGTGCCAGCAGCCCCCGGACAGGGAGCTCCTACAATGAGCAGTTCTTC.